The clone carrying this T cell receptor beta chain showed up many times. The source of the sample is a study of blood T cell repertoires in COVID-19. Turning to the study itself: Italy, Spain and the United States were the sources of the convalescent and acute COVID-19 samples. Nucleic acid was either cDNA or gDNA, and it came from T cells, B-cell-depleted T cells, or PBMCs.

Per the study methods: How many nucleated cells were present was estimated from reference gene primer amplification. This table comes from immunoSEQ multiplex PCR, and its TCRdb copy is limited to in-frame clones, with some not included. Clone size and the V and J calls come from that table; the DNA yielded D and trimming. The sample records approximately 150,000 clones, 87% being singletons. The CDR3 extends over 16 amino acids. Trimming took off 3 bases at V and 5 bases at J, with 20 bases between the two ends. The V gene's germline CDR1 is SGDLS and CDR2 YYNGEE. V usage is TRBV9 and J usage is TRBJ1-2, with a possible D match to TRBD1 (6 bases). The source of this sequence is a human donor in a cohort sampled during active COVID-19. The sample taken for sequencing was peripheral blood. CDR3 protein: CASSEQGKDGPYGYTF. DNA of the CDR3: TGTGCCAGCAGCGAACAGGGTAAAGATGGTCCTTATGGCTACACCTTC.